This is a list of T cell receptor beta chains from one sample in a study of Graves' ophthalmopathy and Graves' hyperthyroidism. TCRdb re-called the multiplex PCR reads through MiXCR, storing one row per CDR3 protein. The sample yields about 740,000 distinct CDR3 sequences, roughly 40% seen once. The sequencing sample was made of peripheral blood. The receptors stem from an adult man with Graves' ophthalmopathy. The CDR3 runs from the conserved cysteine through the conserved F or W. The D gene is left open where the match is weak. For some rows the clone size is stated as once, few or many, or as a class when expanded; others skip it.

D,V,J,size,CDR3,DNA
NA,TRBV29-1,TRBJ1-1,many,CSVVGEDTEAFF,TGCAGCGTTGTGGGTGAAGACACTGAAGCTTTCTTT
TRBD1,TRBV7-3,TRBJ1-4,NA,CASSFSGGRRLFF,TGTGCCAGCAGTTTTTCAGGGGGCCGGAGGCTGTTTTTT
NA,TRBV14,TRBJ1-4,many,CASSQQVSNEKLFF,TGTGCCAGCAGCCAACAGGTGTCTAATGAAAAACTGTTTTTT
NA,TRBV10-3,TRBJ2-7,few,CAISITEYEQYF,TGTGCCATCAGTATCACCGAATACGAGCAGTACTTC
NA,TRBV20-1,TRBJ1-2,NA,CSAGKGLNYGYTF,TGCAGTGCCGGAAAGGGCCTTAACTATGGCTACACCTTC
NA,TRBV6-5,TRBJ2-5,few,CASSYSLQETQYF,TGTGCCAGCAGTTACTCCCTGCAAGAGACCCAGTACTTC
TRBD1,TRBV20-1,TRBJ2-5,NA,CSASQQGMKGETQYF,TGCAGTGCTAGTCAACAGGGGATGAAAGGGGAGACCCAGTACTTC
NA,TRBV10-3,TRBJ2-6,NA,CASIRPGANVLTF,TGTGCCAGCATCCGGCCTGGGGCCAACGTCCTGACTTTC
TRBD1,TRBV19,TRBJ1-2,few,CASRTTAGQVGYYTF,TGTGCCAGTAGGACTACAGCGGGACAGGTCGGATACTACACCTTC
NA,TRBV19,TRBJ1-5,NA,CASTVRGGGKNNQPQHF,TGTGCCAGTACCGTAAGGGGGGGTGGCAAAAACAATCAGCCCCAGCATTTT
TRBD1,TRBV29-1,TRBJ1-2,few,CSVALTGGAANYGYTF,TGCAGCGTTGCCCTAACAGGGGGCGCCGCTAACTATGGCTACACCTTC
NA,TRBV19,TRBJ2-6,NA,CASTKRSVPGANVLTF,TGTGCCAGTACCAAACGGTCAGTTCCAGGGGCCAACGTCCTGACTTTC